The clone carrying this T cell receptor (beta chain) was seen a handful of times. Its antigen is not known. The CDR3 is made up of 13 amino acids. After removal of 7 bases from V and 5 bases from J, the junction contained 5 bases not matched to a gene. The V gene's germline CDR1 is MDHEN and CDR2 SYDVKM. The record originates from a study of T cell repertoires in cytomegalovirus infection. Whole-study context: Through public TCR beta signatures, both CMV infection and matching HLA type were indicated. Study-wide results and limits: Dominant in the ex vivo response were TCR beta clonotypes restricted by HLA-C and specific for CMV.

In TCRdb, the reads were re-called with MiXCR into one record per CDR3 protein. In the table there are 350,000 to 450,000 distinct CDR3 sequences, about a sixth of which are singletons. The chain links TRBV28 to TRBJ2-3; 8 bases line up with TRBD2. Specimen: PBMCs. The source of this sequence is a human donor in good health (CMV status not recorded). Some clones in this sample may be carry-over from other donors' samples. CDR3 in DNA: TGTGCCAGCACGCGGGGGGCGGAAGATACGCAGTATTTT. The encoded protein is CASTRGAEDTQYF.